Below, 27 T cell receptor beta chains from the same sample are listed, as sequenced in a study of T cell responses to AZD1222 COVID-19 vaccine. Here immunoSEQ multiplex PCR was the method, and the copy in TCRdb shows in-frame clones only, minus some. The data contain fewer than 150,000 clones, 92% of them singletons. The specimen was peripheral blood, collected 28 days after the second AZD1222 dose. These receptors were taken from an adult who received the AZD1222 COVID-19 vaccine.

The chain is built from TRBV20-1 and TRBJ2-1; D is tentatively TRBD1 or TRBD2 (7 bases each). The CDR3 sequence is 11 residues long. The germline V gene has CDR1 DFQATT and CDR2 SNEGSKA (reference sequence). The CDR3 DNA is TGCAGCGTCCGCAGGGGGGGTGAGCAGTTCTTC. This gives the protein CSVRRGGEQFF.

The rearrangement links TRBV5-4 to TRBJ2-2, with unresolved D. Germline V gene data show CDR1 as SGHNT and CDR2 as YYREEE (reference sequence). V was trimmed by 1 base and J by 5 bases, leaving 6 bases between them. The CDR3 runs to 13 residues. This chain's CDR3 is CASSLSLTGELFF. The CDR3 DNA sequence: TGTGCCAGCAGCTTGTCTCTTACCGGGGAGCTGTTTTTT.

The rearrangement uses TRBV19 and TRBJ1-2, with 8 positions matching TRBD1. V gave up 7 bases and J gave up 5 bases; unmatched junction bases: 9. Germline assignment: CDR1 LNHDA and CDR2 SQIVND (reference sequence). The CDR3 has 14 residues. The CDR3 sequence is CASTPAGGAYGYTF. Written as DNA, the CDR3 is TGTGCCAGTACGCCCGCAGGGGGCGCGTATGGCTACACCTTC.

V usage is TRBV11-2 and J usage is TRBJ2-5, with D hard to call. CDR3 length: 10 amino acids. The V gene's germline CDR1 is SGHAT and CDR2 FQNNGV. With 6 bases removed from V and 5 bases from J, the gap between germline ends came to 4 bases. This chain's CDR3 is CASSSETQYF. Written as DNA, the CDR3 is TGTGCCAGCAGTTCGGAGACCCAGTACTTC.

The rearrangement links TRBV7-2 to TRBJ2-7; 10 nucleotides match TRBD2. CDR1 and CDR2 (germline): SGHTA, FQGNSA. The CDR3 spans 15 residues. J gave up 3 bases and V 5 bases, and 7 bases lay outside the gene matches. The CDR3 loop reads CASSTQRGGHYEQYF. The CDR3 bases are TGTGCCAGCAGCACACAGCGGGGGGGCCACTACGAGCAGTACTTC.

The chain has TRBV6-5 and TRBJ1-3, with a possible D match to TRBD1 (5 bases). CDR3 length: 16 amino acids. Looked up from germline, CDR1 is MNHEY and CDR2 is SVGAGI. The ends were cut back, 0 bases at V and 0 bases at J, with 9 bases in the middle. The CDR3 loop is CASSYSWGSSGNTIYF. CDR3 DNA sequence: TGTGCCAGCAGTTACTCGTGGGGGAGCTCTGGAAACACCATATATTTT.

The CDR3 coding sequence is TGTGCCAGCAGTTACTCGAAAGGGAGCTCCTACAATGAGCAGTTCTTC. This encodes CASSYSKGSSYNEQFF. The chain links TRBV6-2 or TRBV6-3 to TRBJ2-1; D is possibly TRBD2 (5 bases). The V and J ends lost 0 bases and 0 bases respectively, with 9 bases between them. The CDR3 is made up of 16 amino acids. CDR1 is MNHEY, CDR2 SVGEGT, per germline.

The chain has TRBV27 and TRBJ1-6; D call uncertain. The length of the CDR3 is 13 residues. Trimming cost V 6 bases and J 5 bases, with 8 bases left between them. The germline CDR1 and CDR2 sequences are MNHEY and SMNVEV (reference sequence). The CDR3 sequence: CASRGNNNSPLHF. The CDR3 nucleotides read TGTGCCAGCAGGGGAAATAATAATTCACCCCTCCACTTT.

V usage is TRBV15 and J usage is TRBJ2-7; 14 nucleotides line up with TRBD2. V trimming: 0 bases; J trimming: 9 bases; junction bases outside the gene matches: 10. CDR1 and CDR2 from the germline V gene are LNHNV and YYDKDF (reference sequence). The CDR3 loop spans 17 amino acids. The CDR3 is CATSRDFGTSGSTGQYF. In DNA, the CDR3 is TGTGCCACCAGCAGAGATTTCGGGACTAGCGGGAGTACAGGGCAGTACTTC.

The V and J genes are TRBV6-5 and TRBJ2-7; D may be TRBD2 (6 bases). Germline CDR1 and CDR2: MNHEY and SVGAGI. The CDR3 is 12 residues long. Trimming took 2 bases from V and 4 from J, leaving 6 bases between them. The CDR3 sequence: CASSYRGYEQYF. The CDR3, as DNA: TGTGCCAGCAGTTACCGGGGGTACGAGCAGTACTTC.

This CDR3 is CAISGSSGDHQETQYF. In DNA, the CDR3 is TGTGCCATCAGTGGTTCGAGCGGAGACCACCAAGAGACCCAGTACTTC. The chain joins TRBV10-3 to TRBJ2-5; a possible D gene is TRBD2 (5 bases). The CDR3 loop spans 16 amino acids. Between the trimmed V and J ends, which lost 4 bases and 0 bases, there was a span of 15 bases. CDR1 and CDR2 (germline): ENHRY, SYGVKD.

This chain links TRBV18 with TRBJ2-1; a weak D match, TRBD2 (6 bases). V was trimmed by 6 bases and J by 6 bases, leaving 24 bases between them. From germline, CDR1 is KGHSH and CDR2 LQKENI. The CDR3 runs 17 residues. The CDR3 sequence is CASSHEPGVVLSNEQFF. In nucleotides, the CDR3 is TGTGCCAGCTCTCATGAACCGGGGGTGGTTTTAAGCAATGAGCAGTTCTTC.

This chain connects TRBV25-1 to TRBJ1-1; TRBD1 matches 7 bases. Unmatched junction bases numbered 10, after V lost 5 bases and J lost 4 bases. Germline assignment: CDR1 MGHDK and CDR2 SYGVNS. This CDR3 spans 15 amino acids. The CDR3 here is CASSINRGTSTEAFF. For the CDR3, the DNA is TGTGCCAGCAGTATCAACAGGGGAACGAGCACTGAAGCTTTCTTT.

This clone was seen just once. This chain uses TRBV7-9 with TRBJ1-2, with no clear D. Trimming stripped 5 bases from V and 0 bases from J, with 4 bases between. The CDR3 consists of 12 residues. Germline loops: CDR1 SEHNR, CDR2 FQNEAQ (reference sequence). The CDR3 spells CASSMANYGYTF. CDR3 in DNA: TGTGCCAGCAGCATGGCTAACTATGGCTACACCTTC.

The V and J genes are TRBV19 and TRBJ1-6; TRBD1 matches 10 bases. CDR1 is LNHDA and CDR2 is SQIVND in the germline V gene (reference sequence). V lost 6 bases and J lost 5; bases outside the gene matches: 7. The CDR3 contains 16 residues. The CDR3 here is CASRSKDRGNNSPLHF. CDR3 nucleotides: TGTGCCAGTAGATCTAAGGACAGGGGGAATAATTCACCCCTCCACTTT. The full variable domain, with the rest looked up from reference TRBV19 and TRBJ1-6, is DGGITQSPKYLFRKEGQNVTLSCEQNLNHDAMYWYRQDPGQGLRLIYYSQIVNDFQKGDIAEGYSVSREKKESFPLTVTSAQKNPTAFYLCASRSKDRGNNSPLHFGNGTRLTVT.

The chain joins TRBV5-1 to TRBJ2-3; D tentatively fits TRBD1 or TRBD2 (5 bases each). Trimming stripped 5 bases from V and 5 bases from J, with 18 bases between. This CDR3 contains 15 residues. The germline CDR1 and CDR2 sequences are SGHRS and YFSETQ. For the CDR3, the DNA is TGCGCCAGCAGTTCGGGACGGGTGAATGAAGATACGCAGTATTTT. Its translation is CASSSGRVNEDTQYF.

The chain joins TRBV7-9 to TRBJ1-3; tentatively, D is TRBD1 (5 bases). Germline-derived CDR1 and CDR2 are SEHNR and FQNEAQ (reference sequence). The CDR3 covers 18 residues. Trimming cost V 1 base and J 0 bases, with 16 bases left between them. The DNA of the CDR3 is TGTGCCAGCAGCTTAGAGGGGACTGGACGGTCCTCTGGAAACACCATATATTTT. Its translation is CASSLEGTGRSSGNTIYF.

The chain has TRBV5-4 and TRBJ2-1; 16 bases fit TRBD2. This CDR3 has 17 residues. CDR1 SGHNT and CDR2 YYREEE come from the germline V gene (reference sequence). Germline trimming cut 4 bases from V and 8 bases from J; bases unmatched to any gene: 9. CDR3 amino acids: CASSKGLAGGYTDEQFF. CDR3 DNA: TGTGCCAGCAGCAAGGGACTAGCGGGAGGGTATACCGATGAGCAGTTCTTC.

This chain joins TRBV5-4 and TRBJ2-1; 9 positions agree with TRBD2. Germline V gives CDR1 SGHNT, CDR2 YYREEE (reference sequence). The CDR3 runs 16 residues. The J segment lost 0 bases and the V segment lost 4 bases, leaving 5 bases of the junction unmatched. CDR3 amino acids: CASSLAGGSSYNEQFF. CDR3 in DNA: TGTGCCAGCAGCCTGGCGGGGGGGAGCTCCTACAATGAGCAGTTCTTC.

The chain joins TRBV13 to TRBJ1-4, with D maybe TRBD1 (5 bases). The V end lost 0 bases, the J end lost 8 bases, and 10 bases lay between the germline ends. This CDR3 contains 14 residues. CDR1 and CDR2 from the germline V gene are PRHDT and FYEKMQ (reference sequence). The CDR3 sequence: CASSLGQGGEKLFF. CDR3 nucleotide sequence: TGTGCCAGCAGCTTAGGGCAGGGTGGCGAAAAACTGTTTTTT.

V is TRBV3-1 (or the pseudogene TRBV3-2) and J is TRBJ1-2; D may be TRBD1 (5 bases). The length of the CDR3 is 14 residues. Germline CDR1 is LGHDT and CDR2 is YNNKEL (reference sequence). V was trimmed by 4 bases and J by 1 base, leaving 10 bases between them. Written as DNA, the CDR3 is TGTGCCAGCAGCCCACGGGACGGTAACTATGGCTACACCTTC. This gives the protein CASSPRDGNYGYTF.

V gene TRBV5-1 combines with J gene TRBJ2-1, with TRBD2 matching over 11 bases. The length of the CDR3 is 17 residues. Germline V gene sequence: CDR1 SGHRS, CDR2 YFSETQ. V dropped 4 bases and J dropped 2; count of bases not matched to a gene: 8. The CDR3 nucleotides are TGCGCCAGCAGCATTGGACTAGCGGGCTCGCCCTACAATGAGCAGTTCTTC. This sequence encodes CASSIGLAGSPYNEQFF.

CDR3 DNA: TGTGCCAGCAGGGACCTAGCGGGTGAAAAACTGTTTTTT. It specifies CASRDLAGEKLFF. The chain combines TRBV6-5 with TRBJ1-4; D not certain. Germline V gene lookup returns CDR1 MNHEY and CDR2 SVGAGI. V was shortened by 6 bases and J by 7 bases, with 12 bases between the two germline ends. CDR3 length: 13 amino acids.

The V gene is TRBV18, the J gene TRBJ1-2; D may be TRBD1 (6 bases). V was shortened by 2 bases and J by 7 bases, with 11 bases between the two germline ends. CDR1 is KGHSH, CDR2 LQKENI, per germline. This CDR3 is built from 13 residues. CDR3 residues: CASSPLGGGGYTF. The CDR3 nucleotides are TGTGCCAGCTCACCATTGGGGGGCGGTGGCTACACCTTC.

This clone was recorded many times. Written as DNA, the CDR3 is TGTGCCAGCTCACCACCGGCAGGCCTGAACACCGGGGAGCTGTTTTTT. Amino acids: CASSPPAGLNTGELFF. The V and J genes are TRBV18 and TRBJ2-2; no reliable D call. This CDR3 spans 16 amino acids. In germline, CDR1 is KGHSH, CDR2 LQKENI. Deletions cut 0 bases from V and 1 base from J, with 9 bases between.

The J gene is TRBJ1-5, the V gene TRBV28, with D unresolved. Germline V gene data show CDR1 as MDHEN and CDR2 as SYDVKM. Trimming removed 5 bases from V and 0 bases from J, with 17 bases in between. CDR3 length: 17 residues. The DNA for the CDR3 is TGTGCCAGCAGTCCTACCCGAGTCTCAAATAGCAATCAGCCCCAGCATTTT. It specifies CASSPTRVSNSNQPQHF. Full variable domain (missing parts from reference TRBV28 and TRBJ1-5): DVKVTQSSRYLVKRTGEKVFLECVQDMDHENMFWYRQDPGLGLRLIYFSYDVKMKEKGDIPEGYSVSREKKERFSLILESASTNQTSMYLCASSPTRVSNSNQPQHFGDGTRLSIL.

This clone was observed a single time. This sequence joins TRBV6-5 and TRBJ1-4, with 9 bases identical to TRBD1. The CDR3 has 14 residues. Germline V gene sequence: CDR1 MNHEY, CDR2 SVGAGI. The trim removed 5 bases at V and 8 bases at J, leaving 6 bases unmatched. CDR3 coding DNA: TGTGCCAGCAGTACCGGGACAGGGAACGAAAAACTGTTTTTT. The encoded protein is CASSTGTGNEKLFF.